This T cell receptor (beta chain) was identified during a study of blood T cells in healthy people across ages. In the study overall: There was about one barcoded beta molecule captured by template switching per two T cells.

This clonotype was detected only a few times. Trimming took off 5 bases at V and 10 bases at J, with 12 bases between the two ends. The CDR3 has 12 residues. The V gene's germline CDR1 is LGHNT and CDR2 FRNRAP. The use of a sample-barcoded 5' primer and a J-beta primer mix characterized a second PCR of roughly 6 to 12 cycles. The yield of each sample was at least 2.5 million CDR3-containing paired-end reads. Each CDR3 protein gets one entry after TCRdb re-called the 5' RACE reads with MiXCR. Of about 800,000 distinct CDR3 sequences detected, over 45% appear once; the ten largest clones hold around 22%.

The sample taken for sequencing was blood. The chain uses TRBV12-5 and TRBJ2-1, with D unresolved. The TCR was taken from a man aged 25 to 45 in good health. CDR3 loop: CASGLYVHEQFF. As DNA, the CDR3 is TGTGCTAGTGGTCTCTACGTGCACGAGCAGTTCTTC.